Listed here is a single TCR beta chain. This entry belongs to a study of blood T cell repertoires in COVID-19. Overall study: Sources were T cells, B-cell-depleted T cells, or PBMCs; the material itself was cDNA or gDNA.

V gave up 5 bases and J gave up 5 bases; unmatched junction bases: 7. Per the germline V gene, CDR1 is SGHTA and CDR2 is FQGTGA. CDR3 length: 14 residues. Per the original methods: Amplified reference gene primers provided the basis for estimating nucleated cell counts. Assay used: immunoSEQ multiplex PCR; TCRdb lists only in-frame clones, some missing. The V and J calls and the clone size are those of that table, but D and trimming were determined from the DNA. The sample has around 140,000 clones, 80% to 90% seen once; the top ten hold 0.8% to 0.95%. The chain couples TRBV7-3 to TRBJ2-7; 9 positions agree with TRBD1. The TCR comes from a woman between 45 and 60 years old with acute or convalescent COVID-19. The sequenced sample was peripheral blood. The CDR3 is CASSPTGGINEQYF. Written as DNA, the CDR3 is TGTGCCAGCAGCCCGACAGGGGGTATCAACGAGCAGTACTTC.